This is a list of T cell receptor beta chains from one sample in a study of blood T cell repertoires in COVID-19. This table comes from immunoSEQ multiplex PCR, and its TCRdb copy is limited to in-frame clones, with some not included. The sample holds 120,000 to 150,000 clones; more than 70% are singletons and the top ten take around 1.5%. Input material: peripheral blood. The source is a human donor in a cohort sampled during active COVID-19. The CDR3 runs from the conserved cysteine through the conserved F or W. The order of the fields is clone size, J gene, V gene, CDR3 protein. Size is stated for part of the rows, as once, few or many counts, or as a class when the clone is expanded.

>once|TRBJ1-2|TRBV6-5
CASSLSHKSEGYTF
>NA|TRBJ2-2|TRBV3-1/TRBV3-2
CASSLRGSLWVRETGELFF
>NA|TRBJ2-3|TRBV28
CASSGSQGTDTQYF
>NA|TRBJ1-2|TRBV18
CASSQAGHIANYGYTF
>NA|TRBJ2-2|TRBV7-8
CASSLTSGGITGELFF
>NA|TRBJ1-5|TRBV19
CASSIGIQPQHF
>NA|TRBJ1-4|TRBV29-1
CSVVVWEKLFF
>few|TRBJ1-2|TRBV29-1
CSVEAIQGNGYTF
>NA|TRBJ2-3|TRBV2
CASSVLADTQYF
>NA|TRBJ2-3|TRBV9
CASSVFLAGASGADTQYF
>once|TRBJ2-7|TRBV11-3
CASSSTGDEQYF